Given below is one T cell receptor (beta chain) in context. Sequenced by immunoSEQ multiplex PCR; TCRdb stores in-frame clones only, minus some. The sample lists about 270,000 clones, roughly nine tenths occurring once. Germline assignment: CDR1 KGHSH and CDR2 LQKENI. After removal of 6 bases from V and 8 bases from J, the junction contained 6 bases not matched to a gene. This CDR3 is 13 amino acids long. This entry belongs to a study of blood T cell repertoires in COVID-19. The J gene is TRBJ1-3, the V gene TRBV18; TRBD1 aligns across 8 bases. The source material was peripheral blood. The receptor comes from a woman aged 25 to 39 with COVID-19, enrolled during active disease. The CDR3 is CASSPGGADTIYF. The CDR3 DNA reads TGTGCCAGCTCGCCAGGGGGCGCAGACACCATATATTTT. The full variable domain, rest sourced from reference TRBV18 and TRBJ1-3, is NAGVMQNPRHLVRRRGQEARLRCSPMKGHSHVYWYRQLPEEGLKFMVYLQKENIIDESGMPKERFSAEFPKEGPSILRIQQVVRGDSAAYFCASSPGGADTIYFGEGSWLTVV.